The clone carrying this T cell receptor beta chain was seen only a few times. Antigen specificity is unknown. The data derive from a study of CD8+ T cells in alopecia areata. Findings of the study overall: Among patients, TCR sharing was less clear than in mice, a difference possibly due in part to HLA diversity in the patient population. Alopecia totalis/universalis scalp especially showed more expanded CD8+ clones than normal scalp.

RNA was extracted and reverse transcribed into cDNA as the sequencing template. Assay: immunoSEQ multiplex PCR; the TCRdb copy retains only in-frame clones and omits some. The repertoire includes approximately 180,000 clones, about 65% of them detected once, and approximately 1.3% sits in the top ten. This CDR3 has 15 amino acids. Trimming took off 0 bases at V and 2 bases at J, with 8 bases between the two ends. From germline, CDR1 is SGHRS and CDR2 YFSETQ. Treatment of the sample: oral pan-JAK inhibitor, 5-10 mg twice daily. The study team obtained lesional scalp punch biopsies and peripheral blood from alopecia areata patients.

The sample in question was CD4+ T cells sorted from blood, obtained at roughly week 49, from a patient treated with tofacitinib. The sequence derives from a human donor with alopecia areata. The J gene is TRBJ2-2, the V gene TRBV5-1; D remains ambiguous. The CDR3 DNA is TGCGCCAGCAGCTTGGAGGGTCTAAACACCGGGGAGCTGTTTTTT. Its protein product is CASSLEGLNTGELFF. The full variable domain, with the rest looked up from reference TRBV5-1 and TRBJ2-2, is KAGVTQTPRYLIKTRGQQVTLSCSPISGHRSVSWYQQTPGQGLQFLFEYFSETQRNKGNFPGRFSGRQFSNSRSEMNVSTLELGDSALYLCASSLEGLNTGELFFGEGSRLTVL.